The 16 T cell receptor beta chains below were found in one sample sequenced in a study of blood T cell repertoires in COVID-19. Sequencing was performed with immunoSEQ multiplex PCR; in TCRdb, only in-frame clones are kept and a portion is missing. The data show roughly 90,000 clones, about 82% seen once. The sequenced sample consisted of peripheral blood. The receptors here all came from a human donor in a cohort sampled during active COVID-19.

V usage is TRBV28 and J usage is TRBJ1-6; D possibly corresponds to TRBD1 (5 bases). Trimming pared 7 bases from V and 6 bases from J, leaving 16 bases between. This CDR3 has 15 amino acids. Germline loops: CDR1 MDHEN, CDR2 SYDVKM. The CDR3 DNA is TGTGCCAGCATCTCGGCCGGGACTCCTAATTCACCCCTCCACTTT. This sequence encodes CASISAGTPNSPLHF.

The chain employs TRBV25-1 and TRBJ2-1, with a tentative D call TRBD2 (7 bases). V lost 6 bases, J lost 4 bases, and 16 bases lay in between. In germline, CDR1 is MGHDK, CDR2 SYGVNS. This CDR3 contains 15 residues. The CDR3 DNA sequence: TGTGCCAGCAGGGGGGGGCAGGGAACTTACAATGAGCAGTTCTTC. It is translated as CASRGGQGTYNEQFF.

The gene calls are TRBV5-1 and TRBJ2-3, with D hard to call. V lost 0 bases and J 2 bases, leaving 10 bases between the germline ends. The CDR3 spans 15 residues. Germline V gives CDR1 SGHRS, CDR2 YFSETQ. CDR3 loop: CASSLGHTDTDTQYF. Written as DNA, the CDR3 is TGCGCCAGCAGCTTGGGGCATACCGACACAGATACGCAGTATTTT. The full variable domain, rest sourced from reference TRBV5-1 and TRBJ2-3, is KAGVTQTPRYLIKTRGQQVTLSCSPISGHRSVSWYQQTPGQGLQFLFEYFSETQRNKGNFPGRFSGRQFSNSRSEMNVSTLELGDSALYLCASSLGHTDTDTQYFGPGTRLTVL.

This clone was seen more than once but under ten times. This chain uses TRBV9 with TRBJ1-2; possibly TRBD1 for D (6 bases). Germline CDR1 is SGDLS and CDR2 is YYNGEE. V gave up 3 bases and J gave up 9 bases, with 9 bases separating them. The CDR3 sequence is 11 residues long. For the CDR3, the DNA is TGTGCCAGCAGCGAGACAGGACGCTACACCTTC. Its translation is CASSETGRYTF.

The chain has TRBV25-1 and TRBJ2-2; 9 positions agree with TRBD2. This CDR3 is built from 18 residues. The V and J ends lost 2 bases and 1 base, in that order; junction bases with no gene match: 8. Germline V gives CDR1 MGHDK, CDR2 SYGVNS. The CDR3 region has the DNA TGTGCCAGCAGTGAACTTAGTAGCGGGAGAGGGAACACCGGGGAGCTGTTTTTT. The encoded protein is CASSELSSGRGNTGELFF. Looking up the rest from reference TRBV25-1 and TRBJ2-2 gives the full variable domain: EADIYQTPRYLVIGTGKKITLECSQTMGHDKMYWYQQDPGMELHLIHYSYGVNSTEKGDLSSESTVSRIRTEHFPLTLESARPSHTSQYLCASSELSSGRGNTGELFFGEGSRLTVL.

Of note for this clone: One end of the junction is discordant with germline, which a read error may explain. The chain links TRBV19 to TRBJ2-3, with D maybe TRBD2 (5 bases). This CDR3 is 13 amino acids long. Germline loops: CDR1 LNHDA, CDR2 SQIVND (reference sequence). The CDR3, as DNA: TGTGCTAGTAAGCGGCTAAGCACAGATACGCAGTATTTT. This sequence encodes CASKRLSTDTQYF.

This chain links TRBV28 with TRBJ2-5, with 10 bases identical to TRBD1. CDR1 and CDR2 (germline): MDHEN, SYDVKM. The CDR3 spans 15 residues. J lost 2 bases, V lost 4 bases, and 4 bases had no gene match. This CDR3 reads CASSWSGQGQETQYF. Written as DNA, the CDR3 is TGTGCCAGCAGTTGGTCGGGACAGGGGCAAGAGACCCAGTACTTC.

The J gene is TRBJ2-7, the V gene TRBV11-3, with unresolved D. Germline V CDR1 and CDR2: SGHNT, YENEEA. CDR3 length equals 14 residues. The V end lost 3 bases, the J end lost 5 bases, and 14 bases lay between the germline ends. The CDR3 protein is CASSFVRSVHEQYF. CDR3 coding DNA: TGTGCCAGCAGCTTCGTCAGGTCCGTCCACGAGCAGTACTTC.

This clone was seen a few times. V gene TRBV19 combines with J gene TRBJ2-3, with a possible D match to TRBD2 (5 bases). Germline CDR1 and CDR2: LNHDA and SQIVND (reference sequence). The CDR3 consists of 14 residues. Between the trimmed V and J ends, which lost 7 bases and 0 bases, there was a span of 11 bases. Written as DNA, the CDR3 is TGTGCCAGTAAACTAGACTTAAGCACAGATACGCAGTATTTT. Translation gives CASKLDLSTDTQYF.

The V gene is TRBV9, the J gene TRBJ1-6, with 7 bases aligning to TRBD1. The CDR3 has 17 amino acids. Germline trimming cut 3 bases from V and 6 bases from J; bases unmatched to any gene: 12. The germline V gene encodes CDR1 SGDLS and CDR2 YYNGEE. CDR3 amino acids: CASSALGTADLNSPLHF. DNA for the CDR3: TGTGCCAGCAGCGCACTCGGGACAGCTGACCTTAATTCACCCCTCCACTTT.

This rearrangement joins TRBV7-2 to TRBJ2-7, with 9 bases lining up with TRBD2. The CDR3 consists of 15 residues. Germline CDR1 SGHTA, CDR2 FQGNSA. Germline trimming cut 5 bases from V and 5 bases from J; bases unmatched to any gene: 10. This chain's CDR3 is CASSLHGGTSNEQYF. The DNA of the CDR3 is TGTGCCAGCAGCCTCCATGGCGGGACTAGCAACGAGCAGTACTTC.

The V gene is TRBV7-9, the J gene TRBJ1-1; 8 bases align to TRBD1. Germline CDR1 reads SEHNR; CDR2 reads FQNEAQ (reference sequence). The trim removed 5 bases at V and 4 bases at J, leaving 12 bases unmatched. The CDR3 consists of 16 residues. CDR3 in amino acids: CASSLPRGTGSTEAFF. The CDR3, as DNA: TGTGCCAGCAGCCTCCCAAGAGGGACAGGTTCCACTGAAGCTTTCTTT.

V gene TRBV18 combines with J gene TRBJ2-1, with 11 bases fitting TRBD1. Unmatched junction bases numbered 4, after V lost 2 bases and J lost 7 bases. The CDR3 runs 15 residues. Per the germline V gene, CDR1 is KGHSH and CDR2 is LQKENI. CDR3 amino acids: CASSPKDRGLNEQFF. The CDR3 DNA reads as TGTGCCAGCTCACCAAAGGACAGGGGGCTGAATGAGCAGTTCTTC.

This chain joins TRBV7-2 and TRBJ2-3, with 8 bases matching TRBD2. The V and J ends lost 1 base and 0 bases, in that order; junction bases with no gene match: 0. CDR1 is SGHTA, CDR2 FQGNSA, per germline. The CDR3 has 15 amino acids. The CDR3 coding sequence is TGTGCCAGCAGCTTAGTAGCGGGGAGCACAGATACGCAGTATTTT. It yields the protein CASSLVAGSTDTQYF.

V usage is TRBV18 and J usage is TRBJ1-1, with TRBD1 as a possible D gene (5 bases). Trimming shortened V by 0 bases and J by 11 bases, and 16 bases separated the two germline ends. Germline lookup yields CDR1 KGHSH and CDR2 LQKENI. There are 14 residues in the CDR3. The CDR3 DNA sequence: TGTGCCAGCTCACCACCGGCGGGGCGGTTCGGGGCTTTCTTT. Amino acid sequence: CASSPPAGRFGAFF. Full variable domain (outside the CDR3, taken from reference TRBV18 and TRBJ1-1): NAGVMQNPRHLVRRRGQEARLRCSPMKGHSHVYWYRQLPEEGLKFMVYLQKENIIDESGMPKERFSAEFPKEGPSILRIQQVVRGDSAAYFCASSPPAGRFGAFFGQGTRLTVV.

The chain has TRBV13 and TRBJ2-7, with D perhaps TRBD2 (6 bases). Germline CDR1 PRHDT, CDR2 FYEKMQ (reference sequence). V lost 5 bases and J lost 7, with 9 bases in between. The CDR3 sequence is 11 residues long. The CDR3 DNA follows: TGTGCCAGCAGCCGACTAGGGGAGCAGTACTTC. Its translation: CASSRLGEQYF.